These 10 T cell receptor beta chains were sequenced from one sample in a study of OX40 agonist ivuxolimab in advanced cancers. Generated by immunoSEQ multiplex PCR, the TCRdb table keeps only in-frame clones and is missing some. This table has under 80,000 clones, about 89% appearing once. Sequenced material: CD4+ or CD8+ T cells sorted from blood, taken in a trial of the OX40 agonist ivuxolimab. Every receptor here comes from an adult with an advanced solid tumor such as melanoma, head and neck, liver or kidney cancer.

This chain links TRBV28 with TRBJ2-3; 7 bases line up with TRBD2. This CDR3 spans 16 amino acids. With 7 bases clipped from V and 2 bases from J, the junction kept 12 bases outside the gene matches. CDR1 is MDHEN, CDR2 SYDVKM, per germline. CDR3 nucleotides: TGTGCCAGCAATAAACCAGGAGCGGGATTCACAGATACGCAGTATTTT. Translation gives CASNKPGAGFTDTQYF.

This clone has just one count. The chain uses TRBV7-9 and TRBJ2-7; the D gene is possibly TRBD1 (6 bases). Germline V gene data show CDR1 as SEHNR and CDR2 as FQNEAQ (reference sequence). The CDR3 length is 14 residues. V lost 5 bases and J lost 0, with 11 bases in between. CDR3 sequence (DNA): TGTGCCAGCAGCCGCGAAGGGGGCTCCTACGAGCAGTACTTC. It codes for CASSREGGSYEQYF.

CDR3 loop: CASRLQETFQPQHF. In DNA, the CDR3 is TGTGCCAGCAGATTACAGGAGACTTTTCAGCCCCAGCATTTT. The gene calls are TRBV28 and TRBJ1-5; tentative D call: TRBD1 (5 bases). CDR3 length: 14 residues. Trimming shortened V by 6 bases and J by 6 bases, and 15 bases separated the two germline ends. In germline, CDR1 is MDHEN, CDR2 SYDVKM. The full variable domain, with the rest looked up from reference TRBV28 and TRBJ1-5, is DVKVTQSSRYLVKRTGEKVFLECVQDMDHENMFWYRQDPGLGLRLIYFSYDVKMKEKGDIPEGYSVSREKKERFSLILESASTNQTSMYLCASRLQETFQPQHFGDGTRLSIL.

V and J are TRBV7-9 and TRBJ2-3; the D gene is possibly TRBD1 (5 bases). The V and J ends lost 5 bases and 2 bases respectively, with 14 bases between them. This CDR3 contains 15 residues. The V gene's germline CDR1 is SEHNR and CDR2 FQNEAQ (reference sequence). CDR3: CASSEKTDFTDTQYF. CDR3 coding DNA: TGTGCCAGCAGCGAAAAGACAGATTTCACAGATACGCAGTATTTT.

V is TRBV5-1 and J is TRBJ1-1, with 8 positions matching TRBD1. Germline CDR1 is SGHRS and CDR2 is YFSETQ. The V gene end was trimmed by 0 bases and the J gene end by 2 bases; junction bases not matched to a gene: 3. The CDR3 totals 15 residues. The CDR3 spells CASSLGAGGNTEAFF. The CDR3 DNA sequence: TGCGCCAGCAGCTTGGGAGCAGGGGGCAACACTGAAGCTTTCTTT. The full variable domain, in which reference TRBV5-1 and TRBJ1-1 provide the parts outside the CDR3, is KAGVTQTPRYLIKTRGQQVTLSCSPISGHRSVSWYQQTPGQGLQFLFEYFSETQRNKGNFPGRFSGRQFSNSRSEMNVSTLELGDSALYLCASSLGAGGNTEAFFGQGTRLTVV.

The V and J genes are TRBV6-5 and TRBJ2-7; D may be TRBD1 (7 bases). The CDR3 has 13 amino acids. V was trimmed by 5 bases and J by 3 bases, leaving 11 bases between them. CDR1 and CDR2 (germline): MNHEY, SVGAGI. CDR3 loop: CASSPGGGYEQYF. The CDR3 DNA sequence: TGTGCCAGCAGTCCAGGGGGAGGCTACGAGCAGTACTTC.

V is TRBV6-5 and J is TRBJ2-7, with D hard to call. The CDR3 sequence is 14 residues long. The V and J ends lost 6 bases and 5 bases respectively, with 17 bases between them. Per germline, CDR1 MNHEY and CDR2 SVGAGI. The CDR3 spells CASSRDPVVNEQYF. In nucleotides, the CDR3 is TGTGCCAGCAGCCGCGATCCGGTAGTCAACGAGCAGTACTTC.

The chain combines TRBV7-2 with TRBJ2-5, with 7 bases aligning to TRBD1. Germline CDR1 reads SGHTA; CDR2 reads FQGNSA. The CDR3 has 13 residues. With V trimmed by 4 bases and J by 5 bases, 4 bases remained unmatched. The DNA of the CDR3 is TGTGCCAGCAGCTCAAGGGGGCTGGAGACCCAGTACTTC. It translates to CASSSRGLETQYF.

This clone has just one count. The CDR3 protein is CASSPGTGGSSGNTIYF. In nucleotides, the CDR3 is TGTGCCAGCAGCCCGGGGACAGGGGGATCCTCTGGAAACACCATATATTTT. The chain links TRBV7-3 to TRBJ1-3; 11 nucleotides agree with TRBD1. The CDR3 is 17 amino acids. Germline loops: CDR1 SGHTA, CDR2 FQGTGA. V trimming: 5 bases; J trimming: 0 bases; junction bases outside the gene matches: 6. Full variable domain (outside the CDR3, taken from reference TRBV7-3 and TRBJ1-3): GAGVSQTPSNKVTEKGKYVELRCDPISGHTALYWYRQSLGQGPEFLIYFQGTGAADDSGLPNDRFFAVRPEGSVSTLKIQRTERGDSAVYLCASSPGTGGSSGNTIYFGEGSWLTVV.

The chain couples TRBV11-2 to TRBJ2-3, with D possibly being TRBD2 (5 bases). Per the germline V gene, CDR1 is SGHAT and CDR2 is FQNNGV. CDR3 length equals 14 residues. With 3 bases removed from V and 5 bases from J, the gap between germline ends came to 12 bases. DNA for the CDR3: TGTGCCAGCAGCTTCCCCCCCCGGGGAGATACGCAGTATTTT. Its translation is CASSFPPRGDTQYF.